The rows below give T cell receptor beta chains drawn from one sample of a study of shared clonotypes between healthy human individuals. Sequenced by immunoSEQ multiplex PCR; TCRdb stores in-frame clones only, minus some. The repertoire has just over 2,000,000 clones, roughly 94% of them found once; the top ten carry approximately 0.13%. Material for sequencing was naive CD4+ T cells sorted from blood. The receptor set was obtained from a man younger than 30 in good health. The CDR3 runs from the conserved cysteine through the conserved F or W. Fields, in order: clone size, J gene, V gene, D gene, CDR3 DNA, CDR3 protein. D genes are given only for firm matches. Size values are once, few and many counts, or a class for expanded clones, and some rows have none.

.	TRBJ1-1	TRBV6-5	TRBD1	TGTGCCAGCAAAACAGGGGGCAGCGGTTACACTGAAGCTTTCTTT	CASKTGGSGYTEAFF
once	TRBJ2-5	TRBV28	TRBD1	TGTGCCAGCAGTACTACTCGACAGGGCCGTGAGACCCAGTACTTC	CASSTTRQGRETQYF
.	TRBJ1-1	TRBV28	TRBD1	TGTGCCAGCAGTTCCAGCGGGACAGGGTCAACTGAAGCTTTCTTT	CASSSSGTGSTEAFF
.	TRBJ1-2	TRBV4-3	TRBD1	TGCGCCAGCAGCCAAGAGCCAGGGGGCGGTGGCTACACCTTC	CASSQEPGGGGYTF
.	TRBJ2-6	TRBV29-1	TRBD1	TGCAGCGTTGAAGATAGGACAGGGGGCGCAATCGGGGCCAACGTCCTGACTTTC	CSVEDRTGGAIGANVLTF
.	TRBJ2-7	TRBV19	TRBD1	TGTGCCAGTAGTATGGGACAGGGAATAGGCGAGCAGTACTTC	CASSMGQGIGEQYF
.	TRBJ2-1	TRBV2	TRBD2	TGTGCCAGCCCCGGCGGGAGGGTCAACAATGAGCAGTTCTTC	CASPGGRVNNEQFF
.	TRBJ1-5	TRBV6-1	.	TGTGCCAGCAGTGAAGGGTTGGGAGGCAATCAGCCCCAGCATTTT	CASSEGLGGNQPQHF
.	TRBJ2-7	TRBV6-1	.	TGTGCCAGCAGTCTGATGCGGGATACCTACGAGCAGTACTTC	CASSLMRDTYEQYF
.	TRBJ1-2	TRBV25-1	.	TGTGCCAGCAGTCGAGGGTACGGCTACACCTTC	CASSRGYGYTF
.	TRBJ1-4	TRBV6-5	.	TGTGCCAGCAGGGCGGAACCCACAACTAATGAAAAACTGTTTTTT	CASRAEPTTNEKLFF
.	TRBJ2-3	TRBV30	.	TGTGCCTGGAGGAGAGTAGGGGGATCCACAGATACGCAGTATTTT	CAWRRVGGSTDTQYF
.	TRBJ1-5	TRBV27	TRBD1	TGTGCCAGCAGTTTTTCCCCGGGGCAGGGGGTATACAGCAATCAGCCCCAGCATTTT	CASSFSPGQGVYSNQPQHF
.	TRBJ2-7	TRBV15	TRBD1	TGTGCCACCAGCAGAGACAGGACAGGGGGGAACGAGCAGTACTTC	CATSRDRTGGNEQYF
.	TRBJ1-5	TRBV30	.	TGTGCCTGGGGATTTGAAGATCAGCCCCAGCATTTT	CAWGFEDQPQHF
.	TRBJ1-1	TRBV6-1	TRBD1	TGTGCCAGCAGTGTGGGACAGGGTGTGGGGACTGAAGCTTTCTTT	CASSVGQGVGTEAFF
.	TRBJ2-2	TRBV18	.	TGTGCCAGCTCACCACGCACCGGGGAGCTGTTTTTT	CASSPRTGELFF
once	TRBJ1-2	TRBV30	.	TGTGCCTGGAGTGGGGGGAGCTATGGCTACACCTTC	CAWSGGSYGYTF
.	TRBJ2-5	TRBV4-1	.	TGCGCCAGCAGCCAAGCGAGAAAGCAAGAGACCCAGTACTTC	CASSQARKQETQYF
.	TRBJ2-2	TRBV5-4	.	TGTGCCAGCAGCTTGGAAAAGTACACCGGGGAGCTGTTTTTT	CASSLEKYTGELFF
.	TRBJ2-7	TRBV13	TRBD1	TGTGCCAGCAGCTCCCGACAGGGGAAGGCCTACGAGCAGTACTTC	CASSSRQGKAYEQYF
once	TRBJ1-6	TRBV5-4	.	TGTGCCAGCAGCCCTTGGGGACTAGGATATAATTCACCCCTCCACTTT	CASSPWGLGYNSPLHF
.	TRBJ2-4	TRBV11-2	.	TGTGCCAGCAGCTTAGTTTGGGGCATTCAGTACTTC	CASSLVWGIQYF
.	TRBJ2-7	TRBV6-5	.	TGTGCCAGCAGTAGGGGCTTGGGGGACTTCTACGAGCAGTACTTC	CASSRGLGDFYEQYF
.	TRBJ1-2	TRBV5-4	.	TGTGCCAGCAGCTCCATTTCAGGTTGGGGCTACACCTTC	CASSSISGWGYTF
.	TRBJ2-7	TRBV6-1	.	TGTGCCAGCATCGGTCCCCGGGTATCCGCCTACGAGCAGTACTTC	CASIGPRVSAYEQYF
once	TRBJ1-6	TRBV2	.	TGTGCCAGCAGACGGGACTCTGATAGTTCACCCCTCCACTTT	CASRRDSDSSPLHF
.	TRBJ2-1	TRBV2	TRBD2	TGTGCCAGCAGCCTCGGACTAGCGGGAGCTGACAATGAGCAGTTCTTC	CASSLGLAGADNEQFF
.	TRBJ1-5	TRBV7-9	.	TGTGCCAGCAGCTTAGAGGGAAAGGGTACCCAGCATTTT	CASSLEGKGTQHF
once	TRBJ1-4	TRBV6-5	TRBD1	TGTGCCAGCAGTTACTCTTGGACAGGTGGTGAAAAACTGTTTTTT	CASSYSWTGGEKLFF
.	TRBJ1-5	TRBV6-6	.	TGTGCCAGCAGTTACTCCCGTAATAGCAATCAGCCCCAGCATTTT	CASSYSRNSNQPQHF
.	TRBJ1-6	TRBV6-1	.	TGTGCCAGCAGTGCTCACGAGTCCTATAATTCACCCCTCCACTTT	CASSAHESYNSPLHF
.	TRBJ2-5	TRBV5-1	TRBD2	TGCGCCAGCAGCACCCGACTAGCGGGGGGTTACCAAGAGACCCAGTACTTC	CASSTRLAGGYQETQYF
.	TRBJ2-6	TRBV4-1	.	TGCGCCAGCAGCCAAGAAAGGGGTACTGGGGCCAACGTCCTGACTTTC	CASSQERGTGANVLTF
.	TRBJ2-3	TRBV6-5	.	TGTGCCAGCAGTTACTCAGGGAGTGGCTCCGATACGGAGTATTTT	CASSYSGSGSDTEYF
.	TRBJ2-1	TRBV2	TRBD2	TGTGCCAGCAGGGATACGGGACTAGCGGACAATGAGCAGTTCTTC	CASRDTGLADNEQFF
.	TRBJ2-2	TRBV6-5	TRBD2	TGTGCCAGCAGCTACCGCCGGGGGGAGGCCGGGGAGCTGTTTTTT	CASSYRRGEAGELFF
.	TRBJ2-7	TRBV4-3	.	TGCGCCAGCAGCCAAGATCAAGGCGGCCCCTACGAGCAGTACTTC	CASSQDQGGPYEQYF
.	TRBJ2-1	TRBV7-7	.	TGTGCTAGCAGCTTAGATCGGCCCGGGGATGAGCAGTTCTTC	CASSLDRPGDEQFF
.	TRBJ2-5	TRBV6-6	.	TGTGCCAGCAGCCGCCAGTTAGGGGGAGGAGAGACCCAGTACTTC	CASSRQLGGGETQYF
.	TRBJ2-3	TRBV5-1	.	TGCGTCACAGCGGGTTCGCAGTATTTT	CVTAGSQYF
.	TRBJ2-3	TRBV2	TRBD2	TGTGCCAGCAGTGTACAAGCGGGAGGCACAGATACGCAGTATTTT	CASSVQAGGTDTQYF
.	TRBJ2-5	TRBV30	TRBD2	TGTGCCTGGAGTGTAACGCGGGAGAAAGAGACCCAGTACTTC	CAWSVTREKETQYF
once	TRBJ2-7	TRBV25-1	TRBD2	TGTGCCAGCATTGGAAAGCGGGATTCCTACGAGCAGTACTTC	CASIGKRDSYEQYF
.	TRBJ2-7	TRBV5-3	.	TGTGCCAGAAGCTTACAGCGGCGGCAGTACTTC	CARSLQRRQYF